A selection of T cell receptor beta chains follows, all from one sample in a study of T cell responses to AZD1222 COVID-19 vaccine. Repertoires were generated with immunoSEQ multiplex PCR, while TCRdb's copy carries only in-frame clones and drops some. The sample comprises about 82,000 clones, around 90% of which are singletons, and less than 4% rests with the top ten. The sequences come from peripheral blood, collected 28 days after the second AZD1222 dose. These TCRs come from an adult who received the AZD1222 COVID-19 vaccine. Both conserved end residues are part of each CDR3. Each record gives: J gene, V gene, clone size, D gene, CDR3 protein, CDR3 DNA. The D gene is left open where the match is weak. Clone size is shown for a subset of rows, as once, few, many or a class of expanded clone.

j_call: TRBJ2-3; v_call: TRBV5-1; clone_size: .; d_call: .; cdr3_aa: CASSSGPSTDTQYF; cdr3_nt: TGCGCCAGCAGCTCCGGACCCAGCACAGATACGCAGTATTTT
j_call: TRBJ2-7; v_call: TRBV19; clone_size: .; d_call: TRBD2; cdr3_aa: CASSATSGGANEQYF; cdr3_nt: TGTGCCAGTAGTGCGACTAGCGGGGGGGCAAACGAGCAGTACTTC
j_call: TRBJ1-5; v_call: TRBV2; clone_size: .; d_call: .; cdr3_aa: CASSEGDSNQPQHF; cdr3_nt: TGTGCCAGCAGTGAGGGGGATAGCAATCAGCCCCAGCATTTT
j_call: TRBJ1-1; v_call: TRBV2; clone_size: few; d_call: .; cdr3_aa: CASSLGRLNTEAFF; cdr3_nt: TGTGCCAGCAGCCTCGGGAGGTTGAACACTGAAGCTTTCTTT
j_call: TRBJ1-2; v_call: TRBV7-2; clone_size: .; d_call: TRBD1; cdr3_aa: CASSLSGQGRGYTF; cdr3_nt: TGTGCCAGCAGCTTATCCGGACAGGGGAGGGGCTACACCTTC
j_call: TRBJ2-1; v_call: TRBV6-2/TRBV6-3; clone_size: .; d_call: TRBD1; cdr3_aa: CASTPIEGASNEQFF; cdr3_nt: TGTGCCAGCACCCCAATCGAGGGGGCCTCCAATGAGCAGTTCTTC
j_call: TRBJ1-2; v_call: TRBV6-5; clone_size: .; d_call: TRBD1; cdr3_aa: CASSTDREGGYTF; cdr3_nt: TGTGCCAGCAGCACCGACAGGGAAGGTGGCTACACCTTC
j_call: TRBJ1-1; v_call: TRBV5-1; clone_size: .; d_call: .; cdr3_aa: CASSLLSGGNTEAFF; cdr3_nt: TGCGCCAGCAGCTTGTTGTCAGGAGGGAACACTGAAGCTTTCTTT
j_call: TRBJ1-5; v_call: TRBV2; clone_size: once; d_call: TRBD1; cdr3_aa: CASSSLQGGQPQHF; cdr3_nt: TGTGCCAGCAGTTCTCTACAGGGGGGTCAGCCCCAGCATTTT
j_call: TRBJ1-1; v_call: TRBV18; clone_size: .; d_call: TRBD1; cdr3_aa: CASSPGGARNTEAFF; cdr3_nt: TGTGCCAGCTCCCCAGGGGGCGCGAGGAACACTGAAGCTTTCTTT
j_call: TRBJ2-7; v_call: TRBV30; clone_size: .; d_call: .; cdr3_aa: CAWGKDGVPYEQYF; cdr3_nt: TGTGCCTGGGGGAAGGACGGGGTCCCCTACGAGCAGTACTTC
j_call: TRBJ1-3; v_call: TRBV6-6; clone_size: .; d_call: .; cdr3_aa: CASTPVTDGRVNTIYF; cdr3_nt: TGTGCCAGCACCCCGGTTACCGATGGCAGGGTAAACACCATATATTTT
j_call: TRBJ1-2; v_call: TRBV4-1; clone_size: .; d_call: .; cdr3_aa: CASSQAGRGEESGYTF; cdr3_nt: TGCGCCAGCAGCCAAGCAGGCAGGGGAGAGGAGAGTGGCTACACCTTC
j_call: TRBJ1-3; v_call: TRBV29-1; clone_size: .; d_call: .; cdr3_aa: CSVHSSGNTIYF; cdr3_nt: TGCAGCGTCCACAGCTCTGGAAACACCATATATTTT
j_call: TRBJ1-2; v_call: TRBV2; clone_size: few; d_call: .; cdr3_aa: CASSPIENYGYTF; cdr3_nt: TGTGCCAGCAGCCCTATAGAAAACTATGGCTACACCTTC
j_call: TRBJ1-2; v_call: TRBV11-2; clone_size: .; d_call: TRBD1; cdr3_aa: CASSLVTGGLYGYTF; cdr3_nt: TGTGCCAGCAGCTTAGTCACAGGGGGCCTCTATGGCTACACCTTC
j_call: TRBJ1-1; v_call: TRBV6-2/TRBV6-3; clone_size: .; d_call: .; cdr3_aa: CASSSTRLRTEAFF; cdr3_nt: TGTGCCAGCAGTTCTACACGATTGCGCACTGAAGCTTTCTTT
j_call: TRBJ2-3; v_call: TRBV6-5; clone_size: .; d_call: .; cdr3_aa: CASSYAELGTTQYF; cdr3_nt: TGTGCCAGCAGTTACGCCGAGTTAGGGACTACGCAGTATTTT
j_call: TRBJ2-7; v_call: TRBV12-3/TRBV12-4; clone_size: .; d_call: .; cdr3_aa: CASSWGSYEQYF; cdr3_nt: TGTGCCAGCAGTTGGGGCAGCTACGAGCAGTACTTC
j_call: TRBJ1-4; v_call: TRBV2; clone_size: .; d_call: .; cdr3_aa: CASSEALYNEKLFF; cdr3_nt: TGTGCCAGCAGTGAGGCGCTGTATAATGAAAAACTGTTTTTT
j_call: TRBJ1-2; v_call: TRBV7-9; clone_size: .; d_call: TRBD1; cdr3_aa: CASSYEQGMGYTF; cdr3_nt: TGTGCCAGCAGCTATGAACAGGGGATGGGCTACACCTTC
j_call: TRBJ2-2; v_call: TRBV5-1; clone_size: .; d_call: TRBD2; cdr3_aa: CASSLSGASGTGELFF; cdr3_nt: TGCGCCAGCAGCCTTAGCGGGGCAAGTGGAACCGGGGAGCTGTTTTTT
j_call: TRBJ1-1; v_call: TRBV18; clone_size: .; d_call: TRBD1; cdr3_aa: CASSPREDRGTEAFF; cdr3_nt: TGTGCCAGCTCACCAAGGGAGGACAGGGGGACTGAAGCTTTCTTT
j_call: TRBJ1-5; v_call: TRBV19; clone_size: .; d_call: TRBD1; cdr3_aa: CASSVDRSYSNQPQHF; cdr3_nt: TGTGCCAGTAGTGTGGACAGGTCCTATAGCAATCAGCCCCAGCATTTT
j_call: TRBJ1-5; v_call: TRBV16; clone_size: .; d_call: .; cdr3_aa: CASSQRDKNQPQHF; cdr3_nt: TGTGCCAGCAGCCAACGTGACAAGAATCAGCCCCAGCATTTT
j_call: TRBJ1-4; v_call: TRBV5-1; clone_size: .; d_call: .; cdr3_aa: CASSTDRENEKLFF; cdr3_nt: TGCGCCAGCAGCACAGACCGCGAAAATGAAAAACTGTTTTTT
j_call: TRBJ1-1; v_call: TRBV5-8; clone_size: .; d_call: TRBD1; cdr3_aa: CASSLGQGDWNTEAFF; cdr3_nt: TGTGCCAGCAGCTTGGGACAGGGCGATTGGAACACTGAAGCTTTCTTT
j_call: TRBJ1-1; v_call: TRBV4-2; clone_size: few; d_call: TRBD1; cdr3_aa: CASSQDMGQRRNTEAFF; cdr3_nt: TGTGCCAGCAGCCAAGATATGGGACAGCGGAGGAACACTGAAGCTTTCTTT
j_call: TRBJ2-5; v_call: TRBV24-1; clone_size: .; d_call: TRBD1; cdr3_aa: CATSSGGAETQYF; cdr3_nt: TGTGCCACCAGTTCAGGGGGCGCCGAGACCCAGTACTTC
j_call: TRBJ1-1; v_call: TRBV20-1; clone_size: .; d_call: .; cdr3_aa: CSASRQLAEAFF; cdr3_nt: TGCAGTGCTAGTCGTCAGCTGGCTGAAGCTTTCTTT
j_call: TRBJ1-2; v_call: TRBV12-3/TRBV12-4; clone_size: .; d_call: .; cdr3_aa: CASSLGTSYTF; cdr3_nt: TGTGCCAGCAGTTTAGGTACTAGCTACACCTTC
j_call: TRBJ1-2; v_call: TRBV18; clone_size: .; d_call: .; cdr3_aa: CASSPKKDGYTF; cdr3_nt: TGTGCCAGCTCACCAAAGAAAGATGGCTACACCTTC
j_call: TRBJ2-7; v_call: TRBV5-6; clone_size: .; d_call: .; cdr3_aa: CASSFYPRSSYEQYF; cdr3_nt: TGTGCCAGCAGCTTTTATCCCAGGAGCTCCTACGAGCAGTACTTC
j_call: TRBJ2-7; v_call: TRBV2; clone_size: .; d_call: .; cdr3_aa: CASSVSSYEQYF; cdr3_nt: TGTGCCAGCAGTGTCAGCTCCTACGAGCAGTACTTC
j_call: TRBJ1-4; v_call: TRBV5-6; clone_size: few; d_call: .; cdr3_aa: CASSATTRTPREKLFF; cdr3_nt: TGTGCCAGCAGCGCCACTACCCGCACCCCGAGGGAAAAACTGTTTTTT
j_call: TRBJ1-5; v_call: TRBV30; clone_size: .; d_call: .; cdr3_aa: CAWSVEGDLQHF; cdr3_nt: TGTGCCTGGAGTGTAGAGGGGGACTTACAGCATTTT
j_call: TRBJ2-7; v_call: TRBV2; clone_size: few; d_call: .; cdr3_aa: CASSLGPEVGQYF; cdr3_nt: TGTGCCAGCAGTCTTGGACCGGAGGTAGGGCAGTACTTC
j_call: TRBJ1-2; v_call: TRBV20-1; clone_size: .; d_call: .; cdr3_aa: CSASGRGSYTF; cdr3_nt: TGCAGTGCTAGCGGCCGGGGAAGCTACACCTTC
j_call: TRBJ2-7; v_call: TRBV13; clone_size: .; d_call: .; cdr3_aa: CASSPRPESYEQYF; cdr3_nt: TGTGCCAGCAGCCCCCGTCCAGAATCTTACGAGCAGTACTTC
j_call: TRBJ1-2; v_call: TRBV5-4; clone_size: .; d_call: .; cdr3_aa: CASSSLGPGSNYGYTF; cdr3_nt: TGTGCCAGCAGCTCCTTAGGGCCAGGATCTAACTATGGCTACACCTTC
j_call: TRBJ1-2; v_call: TRBV3-1/TRBV3-2; clone_size: .; d_call: .; cdr3_aa: CASSWRGAGISYGYTF; cdr3_nt: TGTGCCAGCAGCTGGCGAGGAGCGGGGATTTCCTATGGCTACACCTTC
j_call: TRBJ2-3; v_call: TRBV18; clone_size: .; d_call: .; cdr3_aa: CASSLEVAHSRDTQYF; cdr3_nt: TGTGCCAGCTCCCTAGAGGTGGCCCACTCGAGGGATACGCAGTATTTT
j_call: TRBJ1-5; v_call: TRBV19; clone_size: .; d_call: TRBD1; cdr3_aa: CASSIIYRGDSNQPQHF; cdr3_nt: TGTGCCAGTAGTATAATCTACAGGGGGGATAGCAATCAGCCCCAGCATTTT
j_call: TRBJ2-3; v_call: TRBV4-3; clone_size: .; d_call: .; cdr3_aa: CASSQELAGSPGTDTQYF; cdr3_nt: TGCGCCAGCAGCCAAGAGCTCGCGGGCTCCCCGGGCACAGATACGCAGTATTTT
j_call: TRBJ2-1; v_call: TRBV10-3; clone_size: .; d_call: .; cdr3_aa: CAISGGAEQFF; cdr3_nt: TGTGCCATCAGTGGGGGGGCTGAGCAGTTCTTC
j_call: TRBJ1-1; v_call: TRBV6-5; clone_size: .; d_call: TRBD1; cdr3_aa: CASSYTGGVSPEAFF; cdr3_nt: TGTGCCAGCAGTTACACAGGGGGGGTTTCCCCTGAAGCTTTCTTT
j_call: TRBJ2-5; v_call: TRBV12-3/TRBV12-4; clone_size: .; d_call: .; cdr3_aa: CASSFSETQYF; cdr3_nt: TGTGCCAGCAGTTTCTCAGAGACCCAGTACTTC
j_call: TRBJ2-2; v_call: TRBV19; clone_size: .; d_call: .; cdr3_aa: CASSIDLRQVGELFF; cdr3_nt: TGTGCCAGTAGTATAGACCTGAGGCAGGTCGGGGAGCTGTTTTTT
j_call: TRBJ2-7; v_call: TRBV5-8; clone_size: .; d_call: .; cdr3_aa: CASSLAGLNSYEQYF; cdr3_nt: TGTGCCAGCAGCTTGGCCGGTCTGAATTCCTACGAGCAGTACTTC
j_call: TRBJ2-1; v_call: TRBV6-1; clone_size: .; d_call: TRBD2; cdr3_aa: CASSGLAGVKLSYNEQFF; cdr3_nt: TGTGCCAGCAGTGGACTAGCGGGGGTCAAACTCTCCTACAATGAGCAGTTCTTC
j_call: TRBJ1-1; v_call: TRBV6-2/TRBV6-3; clone_size: .; d_call: .; cdr3_aa: CASSHQRGNTEAFF; cdr3_nt: TGTGCCAGCAGTCACCAACGGGGAAACACTGAAGCTTTCTTT
j_call: TRBJ1-2; v_call: TRBV7-3; clone_size: .; d_call: TRBD1; cdr3_aa: CASSLNAPGTGGSNYGYTF; cdr3_nt: TGTGCCAGCAGCTTAAACGCTCCCGGGACAGGGGGCTCTAACTATGGCTACACCTTC
j_call: TRBJ2-1; v_call: TRBV6-5; clone_size: few; d_call: TRBD1; cdr3_aa: CASSSQGQGVSEQFF; cdr3_nt: TGTGCCAGCAGTTCCCAGGGACAGGGGGTGAGTGAGCAGTTCTTC